The T cell receptor beta chain described here comes from a study of T cell responses to AZD1222 COVID-19 vaccine. The study's findings and limits: The study reported that nearly half of spike-specific TCRs target unmutated variant regions.

As to this clone: Its cognate antigen is unknown.

Produced via immunoSEQ multiplex PCR; TCRdb's table is partial and in-frame only. The table has approximately 160,000 clones, approximately 93% seen once. The CDR3 contains 13 residues. V gave up 1 base and J gave up 1 base, with 5 bases separating them. The germline CDR1 and CDR2 sequences are SEHNR and FQNEAQ (reference sequence). Specimen: peripheral blood, collected on day 0 of AZD1222 vaccination. V gene TRBV7-9 combines with J gene TRBJ2-7; D is uncertain. The receptor was isolated from an adult in good health. The CDR3 nucleotides are TGTGCCAGCAGCTTAGTACAGTCCTACGAGCAGTACTTC. Its translation: CASSLVQSYEQYF.